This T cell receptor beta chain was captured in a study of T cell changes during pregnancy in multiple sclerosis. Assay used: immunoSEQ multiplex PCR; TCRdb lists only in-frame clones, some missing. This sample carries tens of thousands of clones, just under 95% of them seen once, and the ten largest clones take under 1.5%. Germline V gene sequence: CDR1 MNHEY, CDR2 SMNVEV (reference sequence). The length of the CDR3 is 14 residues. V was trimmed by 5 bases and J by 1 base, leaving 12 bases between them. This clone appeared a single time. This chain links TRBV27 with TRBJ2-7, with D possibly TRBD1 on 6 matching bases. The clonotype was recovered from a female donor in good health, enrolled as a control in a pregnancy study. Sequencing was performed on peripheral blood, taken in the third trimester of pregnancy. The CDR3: CASSDDGTSYEQYF. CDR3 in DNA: TGTGCCAGCAGTGACGACGGGACATCCTACGAGCAGTACTTC.